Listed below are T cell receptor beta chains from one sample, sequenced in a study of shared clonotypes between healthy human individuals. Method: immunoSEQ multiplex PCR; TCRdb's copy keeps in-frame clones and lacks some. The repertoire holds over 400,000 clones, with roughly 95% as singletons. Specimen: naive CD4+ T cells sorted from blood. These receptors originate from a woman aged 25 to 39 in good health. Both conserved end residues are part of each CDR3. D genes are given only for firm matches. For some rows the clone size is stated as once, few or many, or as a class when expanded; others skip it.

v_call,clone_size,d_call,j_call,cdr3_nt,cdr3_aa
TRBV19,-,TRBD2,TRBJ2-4,TGTGCCAGTAGTATTACCCTAGCGGGAGGGTGGAACATTCAGTACTTC,CASSITLAGGWNIQYF
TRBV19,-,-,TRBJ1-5,TGTGCCAGTAGTGCGCCGCTTGGCGCGGCCCAGCATTTT,CASSAPLGAAQHF
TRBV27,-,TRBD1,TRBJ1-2,TGTGCCAGCAGTTTTTGGACAGGGTTAGGCTACACCTTC,CASSFWTGLGYTF
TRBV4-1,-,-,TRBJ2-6,TGCGCCAGCAGCCAAATGGTAGCGGCGAGCTCTGGGGCCAACGTCCTGACTTTC,CASSQMVAASSGANVLTF
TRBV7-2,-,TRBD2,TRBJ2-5,TGTGCCAGCAGCCCCGGGGGGGGGCCTCAGACCCAGTACTTC,CASSPGGGPQTQYF
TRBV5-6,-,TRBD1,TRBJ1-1,TGTGCCAGCAGGAGTCGACAGGGAAACACTGAAGCTTTCTTT,CASRSRQGNTEAFF
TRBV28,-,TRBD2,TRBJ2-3,TGTGCCAGCAGTTTAGGTCCCAAGTCCGGGACTAGCGGGAATTGGGCAGATACGCAGTATTTT,CASSLGPKSGTSGNWADTQYF
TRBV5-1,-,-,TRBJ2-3,TGCGCCAGCAATCGTGCGGAGCTCACAGATACGCAGTATTTT,CASNRAELTDTQYF
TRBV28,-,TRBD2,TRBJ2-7,TGTGCCAGCAGTCTTCTCGGGACTAGCGGGAGTTACGAGCAGTACTTC,CASSLLGTSGSYEQYF
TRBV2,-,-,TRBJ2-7,TGTGCCAGCAGCACCGTCAAGGGGGGGTTGGTGTACGAGCAGTACTTC,CASSTVKGGLVYEQYF
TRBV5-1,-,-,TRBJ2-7,TGCGCCAGCAGCCAAGCCGCTGAGGGTACGCAGTACTTC,CASSQAAEGTQYF
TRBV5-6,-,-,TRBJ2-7,TGTGCCAGCAGCTCCGTACAGTGGCTAGAAACCTACGAGCAGTACTTC,CASSSVQWLETYEQYF
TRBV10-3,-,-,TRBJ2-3,TGTGCCATCAGCCGGGAGACGTCAGGCACAGATACGCAGTATTTT,CAISRETSGTDTQYF
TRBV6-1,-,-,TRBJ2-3,TGTGCCAGCAGTGAAGGGGCAGGCACAGATACGCAGTATTTT,CASSEGAGTDTQYF
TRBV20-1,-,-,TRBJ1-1,TGCAGTGCCCTAGGGCAACCTGAAGCTTTCTTT,CSALGQPEAFF
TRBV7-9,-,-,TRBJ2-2,TGTGCCAGCAGCTCTTTAGAGGTCGGGGAGCTGTTTTTT,CASSSLEVGELFF
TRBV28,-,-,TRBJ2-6,TGTGCCAGCAGTTTCCACTCTGGGGCCAACGTCCTGACTTTC,CASSFHSGANVLTF
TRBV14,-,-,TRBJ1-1,TGTGCCAGCAGCCCCAGGGGACTGAACACTGAAGCTTTCTTT,CASSPRGLNTEAFF
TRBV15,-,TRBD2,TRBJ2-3,TGTGCCACCAGCGGGAGACTAGCGGGAGGGAAAGATACGCAGTATTTT,CATSGRLAGGKDTQYF
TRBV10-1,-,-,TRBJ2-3,TGCGCCAGCAGTGAGGGACAGAGGGTAGATACGCAGTATTTT,CASSEGQRVDTQYF
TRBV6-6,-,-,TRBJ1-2,TGTGCCAGCAGTTTCGTCGATCTTACTATGGTCTGCACCTTC,CASSFVDLTMVCTF
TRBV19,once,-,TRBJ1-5,TGTGCCAGTAGTATGATAGACACTAGCAATCAGCCCCAGCATTTT,CASSMIDTSNQPQHF
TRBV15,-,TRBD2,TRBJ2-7,TGTGCCACCAGCAGAGACGGACTAGCGGGAAGGGAGCAGTACTTC,CATSRDGLAGREQYF
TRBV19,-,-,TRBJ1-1,TGTGCCAGTCGGGGGGTAGGGGACACTGAAGCTTTCTTT,CASRGVGDTEAFF
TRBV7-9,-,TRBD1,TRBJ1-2,TGTGCCAGCAGCACTAGCCCCCGGGACAGGGGATGGAATGGCTACACCTTC,CASSTSPRDRGWNGYTF
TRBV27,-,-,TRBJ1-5,TGTGCCAGCAGTTTAAGAGGTAGCAATCAGCCCCAGCATTTT,CASSLRGSNQPQHF
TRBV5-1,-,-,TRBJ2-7,TGCGCCAGCAGCCTCCCCCCATACGAGCAGTACTTC,CASSLPPYEQYF
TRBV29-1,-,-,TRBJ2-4,TGCAGCGTTGAAAGAGGGGCGAAAAACATTCAGTACTTC,CSVERGAKNIQYF
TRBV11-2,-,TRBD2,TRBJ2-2,TGTGCCAGCAGTTCGACCCACGGCCTAGCGGGAGACTCCGGGGAGCTGTTTTTT,CASSSTHGLAGDSGELFF
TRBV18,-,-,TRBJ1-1,TGTGCCAGCTCCTCAGGGAGGACTGAAGCTTTCTTT,CASSSGRTEAFF
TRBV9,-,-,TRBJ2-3,TGTGCCAGCAGCGTAGGTTTGCACCTAAGCACAGATACGCAGTATTTT,CASSVGLHLSTDTQYF
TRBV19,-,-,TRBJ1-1,TGTGCCAGTAGTATCAGAACACCATTGAACACTGAAGCTTTCTTT,CASSIRTPLNTEAFF
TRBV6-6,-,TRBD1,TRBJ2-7,TGTGCCAGCAGTTACTCAGGGGGCGATTCCTACGAGCAGTACTTC,CASSYSGGDSYEQYF
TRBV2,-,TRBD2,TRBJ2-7,TGTGCCAGGGGTAGAGGACTAGCGGCCTACGAGCAGTACTTC,CARGRGLAAYEQYF
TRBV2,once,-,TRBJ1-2,TGTGCCATTCGGTCTCGGGGCGAATTCAACTATGGCTACACCTTC,CAIRSRGEFNYGYTF
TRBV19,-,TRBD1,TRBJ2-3,TGTGCCAGTACCCCCCGGACAGGGGTCGATACGCAGTATTTT,CASTPRTGVDTQYF
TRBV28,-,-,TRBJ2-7,TGTGCCAGCAGTCCTCATAGCTCCTACGAGCAGTACTTC,CASSPHSSYEQYF
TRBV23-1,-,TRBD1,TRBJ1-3,TGCGCCAGCAGTCAATCCCGGGACAGCAATAGAACTGGAAACACCATATATTTT,CASSQSRDSNRTGNTIYF
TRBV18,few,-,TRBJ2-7,TGTGCCAGCTCACCAGATGTATATACCTACGAGCAGTACTTC,CASSPDVYTYEQYF
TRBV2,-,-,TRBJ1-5,TGTGCCAGCAGTGAAAAAGGGGCTTCCCACAATCAGCCCCAGCATTTT,CASSEKGASHNQPQHF
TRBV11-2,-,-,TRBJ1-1,TGTGCCAGCAGCTTAGAAGGCGCCGCGAACACTGAAGCTTTCTTT,CASSLEGAANTEAFF